This paragraph covers one T cell receptor beta chain sequence. Its antigen is not yet known. No base quality information exists; no much larger clone differs at one position. In Seattle, one collaborating source enrolled patients while the infection was active and tracked those patients longitudinally over the course of disease. Each collaborating institution followed its own protocols to collect whole blood in K2EDTA tubes. Collaborator samples were shipped for TCRbeta analysis as frozen whole blood, isolated PBMCs, or DNA extracted from either sample type. The data are from a study of blood T cell repertoires in COVID-19 (TCRdb year 2020). With regard to the full study: The collaborator samples originated in the United States, Italy and Spain and spanned the acute and convalescent phases of COVID-19. The material from the prospective study consisted of cDNA or gDNA derived from T cells, B-cell-depleted T cells, or PBMCs. Deeply sampled blood TCRbeta repertoires from subjects exposed to, actively infected with, or recovered from COVID-19 were included in the dataset. A freely available public database, intended as a resource for researchers studying the immune response to SARS-CoV-2, is where the repertoires were released. The samples were drawn from two sources: the first 160 participants of the ongoing ImmuneRACE study, and 1,000 to 1,500 subjects contributed by 6 global collaborators. The sample metadata nearly always contained a de-identified subject ID, COVID-19 status, age in years and sex. HLA class I and class II types, where available, came from metadata supplied by the sample provider rather than from assay-based typing. The paper as a whole reports these results and caveats: How much clinical and demographic metadata was included differed by source and by participant, and the metadata was provided uncurated.

At the junction V is shortened by 4 bases and J by 6 bases, with 8 bases in between. There are 12 amino acids in the CDR3, from cysteine to phenylalanine inclusive. Just CDR3 DNA is preserved here, 36 bases in frame from base 1. CDR1 and CDR2 are drawn from the germline V gene (reference sequence): LGHDT, YNNKEL. TCRbeta CDR3 regions were amplified from genomic DNA by means of the immunoSEQ Assay, a bias-controlled multiplex PCR. Processing in the source paper ran as follows. Within the assay, amplification of reference gene primers was used to estimate how many nucleated cells each sample contained. Sequence reads were collapsed and filtered to measure the absolute abundance of every unique TCRbeta CDR3 rearrangement. For each sample, productive Simpson clonality was calculated by taking the square root of Simpson's diversity index across productive rearrangements. Drawn from immuneACCESS, this table holds only the in-frame rearrangements with V and J called that TCRdb kept. Clones are partly lost; checked studies trace under half to an unresolved V gene and leave the rest unexplained. The V and J calls and the clone size are those of that table, but D and trimming were determined from the DNA. The sample table lists about 440,000 clones, approximately 90% of them with a count of one. The biggest ten clones account for around 13% of the sample.

The sample was peripheral blood. The rearrangement joined TRBV3-1 (or the pseudogene TRBV3-2) to TRBJ2-3; there is no confident call for the D gene. The TCR originated in a woman aged 45-65 years with COVID-19, enrolled during active disease. The CDR3 is CASSPNRDTQYF. The nucleotides are TGTGCCAGCAGCCCTAACCGGGATACGCAGTATTTT.